The 4 T cell receptor beta chains in this list originate from one sample, sequenced in a study of blood T cell repertoires in COVID-19. Here immunoSEQ multiplex PCR was the method, and the copy in TCRdb shows in-frame clones only, minus some. The sample lists around 700,000 clones; 75% to 90% were seen once. The sample comprised peripheral blood. These receptors were taken from a woman aged 18-29 years with acute or convalescent COVID-19.

V is TRBV6-5 and J is TRBJ1-2; no reliable D call. The CDR3 sequence is 15 residues long. V was trimmed by 6 bases and J by 2 bases, leaving 16 bases between them. From germline, CDR1 is MNHEY and CDR2 SVGAGI. The CDR3 loop reads CASRYKSRGNYGYTF. In DNA form, the CDR3 reads TGTGCCAGCAGGTACAAGTCCCGAGGAAACTATGGCTACACCTTC.

This chain joins TRBV6-2 or TRBV6-3 and TRBJ1-4; possibly TRBD1 for D (5 bases). Germline CDR1 and CDR2: MNHEY and SVGEGT. CDR3 length: 15 residues. Trimming removed 7 bases at V and 3 bases at J, with 15 bases between. CDR3 loop: CASNPMTAPNEKLFF. The DNA of the CDR3 is TGTGCCAGCAACCCCATGACAGCGCCTAATGAAAAACTGTTTTTT.

This chain joins TRBV9 and TRBJ1-6; D gene ambiguous. Trimming shortened V by 5 bases and J by 4 bases, and 10 bases separated the two germline ends. Germline V gene lookup returns CDR1 SGDLS and CDR2 YYNGEE. The CDR3 extends over 14 amino acids. In DNA form, the CDR3 reads TGTGCCAGCAGTTACTCCTGGTATAATTCACCCCTCCACTTT. Its protein is CASSYSWYNSPLHF.

This sequence joins TRBV7-9 and TRBJ2-3; tentative D call: TRBD2 (6 bases). Germline V CDR1 and CDR2: SEHNR, FQNEAQ (reference sequence). V lost 1 base and J 3 bases, leaving 11 bases between the germline ends. CDR3 length: 15 amino acids. CDR3 sequence: CASSLVHRGTDTQYF. The CDR3 DNA reads as TGTGCCAGCAGCTTAGTCCACCGGGGGACAGATACGCAGTATTTT.